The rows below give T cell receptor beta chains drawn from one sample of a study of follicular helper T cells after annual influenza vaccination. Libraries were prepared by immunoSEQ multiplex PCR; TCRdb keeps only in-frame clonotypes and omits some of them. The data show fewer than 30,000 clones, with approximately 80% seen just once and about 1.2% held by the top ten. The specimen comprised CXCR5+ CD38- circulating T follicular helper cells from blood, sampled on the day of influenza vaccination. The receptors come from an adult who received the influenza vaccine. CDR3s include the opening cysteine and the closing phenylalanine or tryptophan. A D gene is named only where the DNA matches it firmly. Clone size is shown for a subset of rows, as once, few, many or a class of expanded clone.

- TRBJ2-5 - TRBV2 CASRTTRSGETQYF TGTGCCAGCAGAACGACTCGAAGCGGAGAGACCCAGTACTTC
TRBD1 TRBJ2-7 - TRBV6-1 CASSVGTGGNHEQYF TGTGCCAGCAGTGTAGGGACAGGGGGAAATCACGAGCAGTACTTC
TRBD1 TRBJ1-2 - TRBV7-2 CASSFQRQGEPGF TGTGCCAGCAGCTTTCAAAGACAGGGGGAGCCGGGCTTC
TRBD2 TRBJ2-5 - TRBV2 CASSGVAGGETQYF TGTGCCAGCAGTGGAGTAGCGGGGGGTGAGACCCAGTACTTC
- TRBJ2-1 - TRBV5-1 CASSLGQEHNEQFF TGCGCCAGCAGCTTGGGTCAGGAACACAATGAGCAGTTCTTC
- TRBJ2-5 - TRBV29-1 CSVDEWGRRETQYF TGCAGCGTTGACGAGTGGGGGAGGAGGGAGACCCAGTACTTC
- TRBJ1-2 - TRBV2 CASRATGRDGYTF TGTGCCAGCAGAGCAACAGGGAGGGATGGCTACACCTTC
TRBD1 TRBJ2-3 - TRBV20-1 CSASPGQGQYF TGCAGTGCATCTCCGGGACAGGGACAATATTTT
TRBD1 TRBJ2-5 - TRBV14 CASSQNFRGQASRETQYF TGTGCCAGCAGCCAAAATTTCCGAGGACAGGCGTCCCGGGAGACCCAGTACTTC
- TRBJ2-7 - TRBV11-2 CASSLSLGGGRAEQYF TGTGCCAGCAGCTTATCTCTAGGAGGGGGCAGAGCTGAGCAGTACTTC
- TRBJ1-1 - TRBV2 CASSEAAGATEAFF TGTGCCAGCAGTGAAGCGGCAGGGGCCACTGAAGCTTTCTTT
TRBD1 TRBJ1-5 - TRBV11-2 CASSFNTGGNQPQHF TGTGCCAGCAGCTTCAACACAGGGGGCAATCAGCCCCAGCATTTT
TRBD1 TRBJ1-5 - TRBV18 CASSSTGLDQPQHF TGTGCCAGCTCATCGACAGGGCTGGATCAGCCCCAGCATTTT
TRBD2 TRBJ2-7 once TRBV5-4 CASSLEAGAYYEQYF TGTGCCAGCAGCTTGGAAGCGGGGGCCTACTACGAGCAGTACTTC
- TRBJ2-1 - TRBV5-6 CASSLDSYNEQFF TGTGCCAGCAGCTTGGACAGCTACAATGAGCAGTTCTTC
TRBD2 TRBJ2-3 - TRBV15 CATSRLTSESDTQYF TGTGCCACCAGCAGACTCACTAGCGAATCTGATACGCAGTATTTT
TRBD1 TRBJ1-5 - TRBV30 CAWSPGQPYQPQHF TGTGCCTGGAGTCCGGGACAGCCCTATCAGCCCCAGCATTTT
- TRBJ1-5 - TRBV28 CASSFGYGAGRQPQHF TGTGCCAGCAGTTTTGGTTATGGGGCAGGGCGTCAGCCCCAGCATTTT
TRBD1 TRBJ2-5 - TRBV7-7 CASSFSGGGQTQYF TGTGCTAGCAGCTTCTCAGGGGGCGGACAGACCCAGTACTTC
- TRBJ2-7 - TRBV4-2 CASSQSKGTPQGEQYF TGTGCCAGCAGCCAAAGTAAAGGGACGCCCCAGGGGGAGCAGTACTTC
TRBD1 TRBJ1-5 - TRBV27 CASSSVSGTGGMGNQPQHF TGTGCCAGCAGTTCCGTTTCCGGGACAGGGGGCATGGGCAATCAGCCCCAGCATTTT
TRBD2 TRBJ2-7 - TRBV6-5 CASSRGGTHEQYF TGTGCCAGCAGCCGGGGGGGGACCCACGAGCAGTACTTC
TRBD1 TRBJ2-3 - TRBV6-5 CASSYNGQGVDTQYF TGTGCCAGCAGTTATAATGGACAGGGTGTAGATACGCAGTATTTT
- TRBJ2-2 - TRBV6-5 CASTYSGGELFF TGTGCCAGCACTTATAGCGGCGGGGAGCTGTTTTTT
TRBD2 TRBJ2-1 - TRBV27 CASSYLTRVAGELSNEQFF TGTGCCAGCAGTTATCTCACACGGGTGGCGGGAGAGTTGTCGAATGAGCAGTTCTTC
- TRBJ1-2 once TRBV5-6 CASSLVRHGYTF TGTGCCAGCAGCTTGGTCAGGCATGGCTACACCTTC
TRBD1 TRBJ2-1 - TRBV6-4 CASSATGVGEQFF TGTGCCAGCAGTGCTACAGGGGTGGGGGAGCAGTTCTTC
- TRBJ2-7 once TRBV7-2 CASSLDQGAGEQYF TGTGCCAGCAGCTTAGATCAGGGTGCGGGGGAGCAGTACTTC
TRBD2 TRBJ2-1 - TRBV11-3 CASSLGPSGSSYNEQFF TGTGCCAGCAGCTTAGGCCCTAGCGGGAGCTCCTACAATGAGCAGTTCTTC
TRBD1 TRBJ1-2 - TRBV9 CASSGRDRGSYGYTF TGTGCCAGCAGCGGGAGGGACAGGGGTTCCTATGGTTACACCTTC
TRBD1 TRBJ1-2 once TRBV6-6 CASSPTGASGYTF TGTGCCAGCAGTCCGACAGGGGCGAGTGGCTACACCTTC
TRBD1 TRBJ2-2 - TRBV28 CASRMGGQGAFGELFF TGTGCCAGCCGAATGGGCGGACAGGGGGCGTTCGGGGAGCTGTTTTTT
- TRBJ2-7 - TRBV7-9 CASSLDTTYEQYF TGTGCCAGCAGCTTAGACACCACCTACGAGCAGTACTTC
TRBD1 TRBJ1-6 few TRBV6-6 CASRAGQGYSPLHF TGTGCCAGCAGGGCGGGACAGGGGTATTCACCCCTCCACTTT
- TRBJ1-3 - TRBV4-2 CASSQVGDPGNTIYF TGTGCCAGCAGCCAAGTCGGGGATCCTGGAAACACCATATATTTT
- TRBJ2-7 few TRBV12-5 CASAYSGLTGEQYF TGTGCTAGTGCTTATAGTGGGCTTACCGGTGAGCAGTACTTC
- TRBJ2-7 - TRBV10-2 CASSEWMRASYEQYF TGCGCCAGCAGTGAATGGATGCGGGCCTCCTACGAGCAGTACTTC
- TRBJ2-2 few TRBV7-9 CASSPRYRNTGELFF TGTGCCAGCAGCCCCAGATACAGGAACACCGGGGAGCTGTTTTTT
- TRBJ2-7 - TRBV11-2 CASSFVRVQYEQYF TGTGCCAGCAGCTTCGTCAGGGTTCAATACGAGCAGTACTTC
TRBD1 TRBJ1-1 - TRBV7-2 CASSKSTGMNTEAFF TGTGCCAGCAGCAAGTCGACAGGGATGAACACTGAAGCTTTCTTT
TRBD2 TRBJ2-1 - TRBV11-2 CASSHTGTSVYNEQFF TGTGCCAGCAGCCATACCGGGACTAGCGTATACAATGAGCAGTTCTTC
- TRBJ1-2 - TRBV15 CATSTVNRVNGYTF TGTGCCACCAGCACGGTAAACAGGGTTAATGGCTACACCTTC
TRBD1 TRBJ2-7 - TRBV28 CASSGPGTGTYEQYF TGTGCCAGCAGTGGCCCCGGGACAGGGACCTACGAGCAGTACTTC
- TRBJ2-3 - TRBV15 CATSGQGTSTDTQYF TGTGCCACCAGCGGCCAGGGGACCAGCACAGATACGCAGTATTTT
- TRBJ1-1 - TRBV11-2 CASSFQGKNTEAFF TGTGCCAGCAGCTTTCAGGGGAAGAACACTGAAGCTTTCTTT
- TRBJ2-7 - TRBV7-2 CASSSSSYEQYF TGTGCCAGCAGCTCCTCCTCTTACGAGCAGTACTTC
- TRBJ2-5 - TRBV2 CASSAGGHQETQYF TGTGCCAGCAGTGCCGGGGGGCACCAAGAGACCCAGTACTTC
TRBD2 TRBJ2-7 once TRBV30 CALTSGFYEQYF TGTGCCCTGACTAGCGGGTTCTACGAGCAGTACTTC
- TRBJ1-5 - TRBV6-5 CASKRGAGQPQHF TGTGCCAGCAAGAGGGGTGCGGGGCAGCCCCAGCATTTT
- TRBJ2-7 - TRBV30 CAWSSRRGSSPYEQYF TGTGCCTGGAGTTCCCGCCGGGGGTCTTCCCCCTACGAGCAGTACTTC
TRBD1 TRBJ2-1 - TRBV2 CASSEWGRDSNEQFF TGTGCCAGCAGTGAATGGGGCCGGGACAGCAATGAGCAGTTCTTC